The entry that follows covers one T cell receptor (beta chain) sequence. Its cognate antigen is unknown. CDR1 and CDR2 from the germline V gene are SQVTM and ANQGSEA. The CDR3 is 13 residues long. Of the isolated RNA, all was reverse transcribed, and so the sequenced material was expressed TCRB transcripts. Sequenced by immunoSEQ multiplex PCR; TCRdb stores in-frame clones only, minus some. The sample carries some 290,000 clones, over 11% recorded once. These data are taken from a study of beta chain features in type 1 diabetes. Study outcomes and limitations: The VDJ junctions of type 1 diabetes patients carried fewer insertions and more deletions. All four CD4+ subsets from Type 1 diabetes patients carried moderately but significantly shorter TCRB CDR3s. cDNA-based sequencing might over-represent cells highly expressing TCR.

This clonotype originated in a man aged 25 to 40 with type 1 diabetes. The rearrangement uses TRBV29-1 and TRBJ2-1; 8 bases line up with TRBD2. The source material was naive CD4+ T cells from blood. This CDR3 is CTSISGSVNEQFF. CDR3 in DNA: TGCACCTCAATAAGCGGGAGCGTCAATGAGCAGTTCTTC.